Each of the 26 T cell receptor beta chains below was sequenced from the same sample in a study of blood T cells in healthy people across ages. The second PCR ran roughly 6 to 11 cycles with a sample-barcoded 5' primer and J-beta primers. TCRdb re-derived calls from the 5' RACE reads in MiXCR, one entry per CDR3 protein. The sample includes some 760,000 distinct CDR3 sequences, 20% to 25% seen only once; the top ten take under 4.5%. These data were likewise used in another study, on T cells of mothers and their children.

Sequencing used blood. The receptor set was obtained from a boy aged 10-17 years in good health.

A few counts support this clonotype. The V gene is TRBV7-6, the J gene TRBJ2-5; 7 positions agree with TRBD2. The CDR3 spans 17 residues. Germline lookup yields CDR1 SGHVS and CDR2 FNYEAQ. J gave up 2 bases and V 1 base, and 10 bases lay outside the gene matches. The CDR3 DNA sequence: TGTGCCAGCAGCTTAGTTAGCGGGCTAGCGAAACAAGAGACCCAGTACTTC. It specifies CASSLVSGLAKQETQYF. Full variable domain (outside the CDR3, taken from reference TRBV7-6 and TRBJ2-5): GAGVSQSPRYKVTKRGQDVALRCDPISGHVSLYWYRQALGQGPEFLTYFNYEAQQDKSGLPNDRFSAERPEGSISTLTIQRTEQRDSAMYRCASSLVSGLAKQETQYFGPGTRLLVL.

This sequence joins TRBV5-1 and TRBJ1-2; 9 bases map to TRBD1. J lost 13 bases, V lost 2 bases, and 9 bases had no gene match. CDR3 length: 13 residues. Germline V CDR1 and CDR2: SGHRS, YFSETQ. The CDR3 bases are TGCGCCAGCAGCTTCCGGGACAGGGATATCCCCACCTTC. Residues: CASSFRDRDIPTF.

This clonotype was recorded once. V and J are TRBV15 and TRBJ2-1; weak D call: TRBD2 (5 bases). V gave up 5 bases and J gave up 5 bases, with 10 bases separating them. Looked up from germline, CDR1 is LNHNV and CDR2 is YYDKDF (reference sequence). CDR3 length: 13 residues. The CDR3 is CATSGRVHNEQFF. CDR3 bases: TGTGCCACCAGCGGGCGGGTGCACAATGAGCAGTTCTTC.

This clonotype appeared a few times. This chain connects TRBV20-1 to TRBJ2-1; 7 bases line up with TRBD2. CDR3 length: 18 residues. Trimming cost V 2 bases and J 2 bases; bases outside gene matches: 15. Germline V gives CDR1 DFQATT, CDR2 SNEGSKA (reference sequence). The DNA of the CDR3 is TGCAGTGCTAGATCTATCTCGGGGGGATCGGGAGCCTACAATGAGCAGTTCTTC. This sequence encodes CSARSISGGSGAYNEQFF.

This clonotype appeared a few times. This chain uses TRBV7-2 with TRBJ1-2; D unresolved. This CDR3 spans 14 amino acids. The germline V and J ends were trimmed by 1 base and 1 base, with 7 bases remaining between them. The germline V gene has CDR1 SGHTA and CDR2 FQGNSA. The CDR3 loop reads CASSLVTNNYGYTF. The CDR3 DNA sequence: TGTGCCAGCAGCTTAGTTACCAATAACTATGGCTACACCTTC.

The chain carries TRBV7-2 and TRBJ2-5; perhaps TRBD2 as D (6 bases). The CDR3 is 14 amino acids. Germline assignment: CDR1 SGHTA and CDR2 FQGNSA. V shed 1 base and J shed 3 bases, with 9 bases lying between them. CDR3 DNA sequence: TGTGCCAGCAGCTTAGGGTCGGGAGAAGAGACCCAGTACTTC. Encoded protein: CASSLGSGEETQYF.

This rearrangement joins TRBV27 to TRBJ1-4; D is unclear. In germline, CDR1 is MNHEY, CDR2 SMNVEV (reference sequence). The V and J ends lost 4 bases and 8 bases respectively, with 17 bases between them. CDR3 length: 15 residues. The CDR3 loop is CASSSSGNLNEKLFF. As DNA, the CDR3 is TGTGCCAGCAGTTCATCCGGGAATCTAAACGAAAAACTGTTTTTT.

V gene TRBV15 combines with J gene TRBJ1-1; 8 nucleotides align to TRBD1. The CDR3 length is 16 residues. V lost 5 bases, J lost 4 bases, and 12 bases stayed unmatched. The V gene's germline CDR1 is LNHNV and CDR2 YYDKDF (reference sequence). The CDR3 DNA is TGTGCCACCAGCCCGCGCTCACAGGGGGTAAGCACTGAAGCTTTCTTT. This sequence encodes CATSPRSQGVSTEAFF. The complete variable domain, with remaining parts taken from reference TRBV15 and TRBJ1-1, reads DAMVIQNPRYQVTQFGKPVTLSCSQTLNHNVMYWYQQKSSQAPKLLFHYYDKDFNNEADTPDNFQSRRPNTSFCFLDIRSPGLGDTAMYLCATSPRSQGVSTEAFFGQGTRLTVV.

The rearrangement joins TRBV4-2 to TRBJ1-2, with 8 bases identical to TRBD1. Losses at the gene ends were 2 bases for V and 8 bases for J; bases not matched to a gene: 7. The CDR3 runs 14 residues. The germline V gene has CDR1 LGHNA and CDR2 YNFKEQ. The CDR3: CASSQNQGAEGYTF. CDR3 nucleotides: TGTGCCAGCAGCCAAAACCAGGGGGCTGAAGGCTACACCTTC.

The chain combines TRBV28 with TRBJ1-2, with 10 nucleotides matching TRBD1. Germline CDR1 is MDHEN and CDR2 is SYDVKM. This CDR3 comprises 16 residues. Trimming took 2 bases from V and 4 from J; bases not matched to a gene: 7. The CDR3 is CASSLPGTGAFYGYTF. DNA for the CDR3: TGTGCCAGCAGTTTACCCGGGACAGGGGCTTTCTATGGCTACACCTTC.

The rearrangement joins TRBV20-1 to TRBJ2-5; possible D gene TRBD2, 6 bases. CDR1 is DFQATT and CDR2 is SNEGSKA in the germline V gene (reference sequence). V shed 4 bases and J shed 1 base, with 13 bases lying between them. The CDR3 has 14 amino acids. CDR3 DNA: TGCAGTGCTATCTCCGGACTAACCCAAGAGACCCAGTACTTC. This gives the protein CSAISGLTQETQYF.

This chain uses TRBV5-1 with TRBJ2-7, with a weak D call TRBD1 (6 bases). CDR3 length: 14 amino acids. The germline V and J ends were trimmed by 4 bases and 3 bases, with 14 bases remaining between them. Germline-derived CDR1 and CDR2 are SGHRS and YFSETQ. The DNA of the CDR3 is TGCGCCAGCAGCCGACCGGACAGAAACTACGAGCAGTACTTC. Translating gives CASSRPDRNYEQYF.

This clonotype turned up a few times. The genes are TRBV4-3 and TRBJ1-3; no clear D gene. Trimming stripped 0 bases from V and 4 bases from J, with 13 bases between. CDR3 length: 16 residues. Germline V gene sequence: CDR1 LGHNA, CDR2 YSLEER. The DNA of the CDR3 is TGCGCCAGCAGCCAAGACTGGTCCTTTACCGGAAACACCATATATTTT. Its translation: CASSQDWSFTGNTIYF.

This rearrangement joins TRBV5-6 to TRBJ2-1, with unresolved D. V shed 1 base and J shed 4 bases, with 12 bases lying between them. The CDR3 extends over 15 amino acids. Germline CDR1 is SGHDT and CDR2 is YYEEEE. This chain's CDR3 is CASSLWTVLYNEQFF. The CDR3 coding sequence is TGTGCCAGCAGCTTGTGGACCGTCCTGTACAATGAGCAGTTCTTC. The full variable domain, rest sourced from reference TRBV5-6 and TRBJ2-1, is DAGVTQSPTHLIKTRGQQVTLRCSPKSGHDTVSWYQQALGQGPQFIFQYYEEEERQRGNFPDRFSGHQFPNYSSELNVNALLLGDSALYLCASSLWTVLYNEQFFGPGTRLTVL.

With regard to this clonotype: One end of the junction does not line up with germline, which may come from a read error. V and J are TRBV20-1 and TRBJ2-5, with D possibly matching TRBD1 (6 bases). Per germline, CDR1 DFQATT and CDR2 SNEGSKA (reference sequence). This CDR3 is 14 amino acids long. The CDR3 protein is CSAATGSLSYEQYF. CDR3 bases: TGCAGTGCTGCGACAGGCAGTTTATCCTACGAGCAGTACTTT.

This clonotype occurred a few times. In DNA, the CDR3 is TGCGCCAGCAGCTTTGATAGGGGAGATACGCAGTATTTT. Its translation is CASSFDRGDTQYF. This rearrangement joins TRBV5-1 to TRBJ2-3; D is possibly TRBD1 (5 bases). Trimming left V 2 bases short and J 5 bases short, with 9 bases between. Per germline, CDR1 SGHRS and CDR2 YFSETQ. The length of the CDR3 is 13 residues. Full variable domain (missing parts from reference TRBV5-1 and TRBJ2-3): KAGVTQTPRYLIKTRGQQVTLSCSPISGHRSVSWYQQTPGQGLQFLFEYFSETQRNKGNFPGRFSGRQFSNSRSEMNVSTLELGDSALYLCASSFDRGDTQYFGPGTRLTVL.

This clonotype was counted a few times. The rearrangement uses TRBV5-1 and TRBJ2-5; D is perhaps TRBD1 or TRBD2 (5 bases each). In germline, CDR1 is SGHRS, CDR2 YFSETQ. V was pared by 0 bases and J by 5 bases, with 14 bases between. This CDR3 is built from 15 residues. The chain's CDR3 is CASSLEGQGPETQYF. The CDR3 DNA reads as TGCGCCAGCAGCTTGGAGGGCCAGGGACCGGAGACCCAGTACTTC.

The chain links TRBV7-8 to TRBJ2-5; TRBD1 agrees at 9 bases. Per the germline V gene, CDR1 is SGHVS and CDR2 is FQNEAQ. This CDR3 is 16 amino acids long. The V gene end was trimmed by 4 bases and the J gene end by 4 bases; junction bases not matched to a gene: 10. The CDR3 DNA sequence: TGTGCCAGCAGCTCCGGGGGAGCGACAGGGGGAGAGACCCAGTACTTC. Amino acids: CASSSGGATGGETQYF.

The gene calls are TRBV20-1 and TRBJ2-6; a possible D gene is TRBD2 (6 bases). V lost 3 bases and J 10 bases, leaving 7 bases between the germline ends. There are 11 residues in the CDR3. Germline V gene data show CDR1 as DFQATT and CDR2 as SNEGSKA (reference sequence). The CDR3: CSAREGNVLTF. The CDR3 DNA reads TGCAGTGCTAGGGAGGGAAACGTCCTGACTTTC.

The CDR3 sequence: CASIEGGASTDTQYF. DNA for the CDR3: TGTGCCAGCATCGAAGGTGGGGCTAGCACAGATACGCAGTATTTT. This rearrangement joins TRBV6-1 to TRBJ2-3; a possible D gene is TRBD1 (5 bases). The CDR3 extends over 15 amino acids. Trimming took 7 bases from V and 0 from J, leaving 14 bases between them. Germline assignment: CDR1 MNHNS and CDR2 SASEGT.

The genes are TRBV6-2 or TRBV6-3 and TRBJ2-7, with 9 bases fitting TRBD1. Trimming took 6 bases from V and 6 from J; bases not matched to a gene: 9. The germline V gene has CDR1 MNHEY and CDR2 SVGEGT. The CDR3 spans 14 residues. CDR3 nucleotide sequence: TGTGCCAGCAGCCTACGGGACAGGGACGCCGAGCAGTACTTC. This encodes CASSLRDRDAEQYF.

This clonotype was observed a few times. The V and J genes are TRBV4-3 and TRBJ1-5; D perhaps matches TRBD1 (5 bases). CDR1 and CDR2 from the germline V gene are LGHNA and YSLEER. Trimming cost V 1 base and J 4 bases, with 11 bases left between them. The CDR3 consists of 15 residues. Here the CDR3 reads CASSQVRAGNQPQHF. DNA of the CDR3: TGCGCCAGCAGCCAAGTGCGGGCAGGGAATCAGCCCCAGCATTTT.

In its sample, this clonotype was seen a few times. V gene TRBV4-3 combines with J gene TRBJ1-1, with a tentative D call TRBD1 (5 bases). Germline CDR1 LGHNA, CDR2 YSLEER. Trimming stripped 4 bases from V and 0 bases from J, with 9 bases between. The CDR3 contains 14 residues. This CDR3 is CASSRETVNTEAFF. CDR3 DNA: TGCGCCAGCAGCCGAGAGACAGTGAACACTGAAGCTTTCTTT.

The rearrangement uses TRBV2 and TRBJ2-2; 7 positions match TRBD1. The CDR3 consists of 18 residues. CDR1 is SNHLY and CDR2 is FYNNEI in the germline V gene. V dropped 5 bases and J dropped 7; count of bases not matched to a gene: 19. This CDR3 is CASSNQIGQETLIGELFF. The CDR3 DNA sequence: TGTGCCAGCAGTAACCAGATAGGACAGGAAACTCTAATCGGGGAGCTGTTTTTT.

The V call is TRBV4-3, the J call TRBJ2-1; 8 nucleotides agree with TRBD2. CDR1 and CDR2 from the germline V gene are LGHNA and YSLEER. The CDR3 totals 18 residues. V shed 0 bases, J shed 7 bases, and the junction held 14 bases outside the gene matches. The CDR3 region has the DNA TGCGCCAGCAGCCAAGACTTAGCTAGCGGCCTAGCGGGTAATGAGCAGTTCTTC. Translated: CASSQDLASGLAGNEQFF.

The gene calls are TRBV3-1 and TRBJ2-4; 8 bases align to TRBD2. The germline V gene encodes CDR1 LGHDT and CDR2 YNNKEL (reference sequence). This CDR3 has 20 amino acids. With 0 bases clipped from V and 7 bases from J, the junction kept 20 bases outside the gene matches. The CDR3 region is CASSQERRGGQVERVNIQYF. DNA of the CDR3: TGTGCCAGCAGCCAAGAGCGGCGCGGGGGGCAGGTGGAACGAGTTAACATTCAGTACTTC.